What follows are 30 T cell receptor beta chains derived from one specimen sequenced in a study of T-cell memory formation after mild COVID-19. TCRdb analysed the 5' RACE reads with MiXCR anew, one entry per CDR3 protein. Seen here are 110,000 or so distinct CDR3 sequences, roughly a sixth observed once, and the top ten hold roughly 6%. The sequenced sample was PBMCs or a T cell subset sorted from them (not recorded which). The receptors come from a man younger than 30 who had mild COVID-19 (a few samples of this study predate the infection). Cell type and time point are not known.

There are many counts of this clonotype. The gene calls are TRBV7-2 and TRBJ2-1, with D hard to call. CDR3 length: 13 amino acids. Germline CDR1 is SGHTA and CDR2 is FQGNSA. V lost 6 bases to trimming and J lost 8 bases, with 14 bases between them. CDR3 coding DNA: TGTGCCAGCAGTTTTTCTCTAGGCGATGAGCAGTTCTTC. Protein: CASSFSLGDEQFF.

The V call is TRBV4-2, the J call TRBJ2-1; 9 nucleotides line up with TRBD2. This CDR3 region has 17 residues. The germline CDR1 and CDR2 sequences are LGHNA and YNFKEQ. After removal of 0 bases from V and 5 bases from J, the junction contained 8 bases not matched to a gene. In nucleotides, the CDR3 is TGTGCCAGCAGCCAAGAGGGTTTGGCTAGCGGGGACAATGAGCAGTTCTTC. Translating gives CASSQEGLASGDNEQFF.

The CDR3 is CASSSPGTTYNEQFF. DNA for the CDR3: TGTGCCAGCAGCTCTCCCGGGACTACCTACAATGAGCAGTTCTTC. The V gene is TRBV7-9, the J gene TRBJ2-1; 7 bases align to TRBD2. Losses at the gene ends were 4 bases for V and 2 bases for J; bases not matched to a gene: 5. Per the germline V gene, CDR1 is SEHNR and CDR2 is FQNEAQ (reference sequence). CDR3 length: 15 amino acids.

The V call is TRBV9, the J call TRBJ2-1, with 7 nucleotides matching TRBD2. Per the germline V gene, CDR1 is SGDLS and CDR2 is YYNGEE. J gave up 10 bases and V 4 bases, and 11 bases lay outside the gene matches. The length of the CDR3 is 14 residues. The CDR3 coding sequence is TGTGCCAGCAGCCCACATCGGGGTAGCGGGGAGCAGTTCTTC. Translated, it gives CASSPHRGSGEQFF.

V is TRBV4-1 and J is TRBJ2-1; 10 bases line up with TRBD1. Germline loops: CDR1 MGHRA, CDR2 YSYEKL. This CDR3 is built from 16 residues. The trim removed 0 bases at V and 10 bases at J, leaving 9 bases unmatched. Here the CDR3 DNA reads TGCGCCAGCAGCCAAGATAGGGACAGGGGACTATACGAGCAGTTCTTC. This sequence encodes CASSQDRDRGLYEQFF.

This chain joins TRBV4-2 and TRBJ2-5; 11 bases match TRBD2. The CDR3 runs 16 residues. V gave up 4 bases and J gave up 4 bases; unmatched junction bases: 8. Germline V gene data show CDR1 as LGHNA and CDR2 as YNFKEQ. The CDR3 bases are TGTGCCAGCAGCCCGGGGACTAGCGGTGGAGGAGAGACCCAGTACTTC. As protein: CASSPGTSGGGETQYF.

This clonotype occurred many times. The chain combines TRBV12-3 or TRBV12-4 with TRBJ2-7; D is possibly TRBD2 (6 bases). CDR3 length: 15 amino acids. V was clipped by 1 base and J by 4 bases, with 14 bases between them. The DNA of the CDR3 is TGTGCCAGCAGTTTAGAGGCCGGGGGTGGGTACGAGCAGTACGTC. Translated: CASSLEAGGGYEQYV.

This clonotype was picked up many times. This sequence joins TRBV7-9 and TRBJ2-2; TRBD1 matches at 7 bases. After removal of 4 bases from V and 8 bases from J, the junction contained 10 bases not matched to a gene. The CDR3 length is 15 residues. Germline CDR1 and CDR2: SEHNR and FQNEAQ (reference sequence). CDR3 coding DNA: TGTGCCAGCAGCTCACCGGGACAGAGAACGGGGGAGCTGTTTTTT. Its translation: CASSSPGQRTGELFF.

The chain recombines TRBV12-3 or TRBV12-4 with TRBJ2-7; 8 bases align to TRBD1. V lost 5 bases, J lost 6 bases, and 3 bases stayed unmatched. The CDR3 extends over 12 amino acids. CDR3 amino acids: CASSIQGGEQYV. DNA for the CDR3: TGTGCCAGCAGTATACAGGGGGGCGAGCAGTACGTC.

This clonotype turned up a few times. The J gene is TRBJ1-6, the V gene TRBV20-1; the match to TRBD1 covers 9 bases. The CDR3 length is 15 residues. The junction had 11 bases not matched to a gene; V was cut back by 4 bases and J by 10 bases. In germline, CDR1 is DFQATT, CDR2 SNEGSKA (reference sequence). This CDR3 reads CSANRAGTGRSPLHF. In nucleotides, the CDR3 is TGCAGTGCTAACCGAGCCGGGACAGGGAGATCACCCCTCCACTTT.

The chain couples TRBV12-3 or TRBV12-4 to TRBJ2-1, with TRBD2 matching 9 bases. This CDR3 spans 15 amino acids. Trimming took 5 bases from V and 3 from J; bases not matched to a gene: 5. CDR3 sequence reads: CASSDSGGYYNEQFF. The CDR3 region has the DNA TGTGCCAGCAGTGATAGCGGGGGTTACTACAATGAGCAGTTCTTC.

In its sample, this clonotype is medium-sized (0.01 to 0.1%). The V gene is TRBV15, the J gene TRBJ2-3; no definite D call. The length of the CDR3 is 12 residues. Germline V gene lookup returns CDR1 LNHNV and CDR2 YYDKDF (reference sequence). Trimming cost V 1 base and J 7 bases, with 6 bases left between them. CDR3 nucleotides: TGTGCCACCAGCAGAGGAACTCATACGCAGTATTTT. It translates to CATSRGTHTQYF.

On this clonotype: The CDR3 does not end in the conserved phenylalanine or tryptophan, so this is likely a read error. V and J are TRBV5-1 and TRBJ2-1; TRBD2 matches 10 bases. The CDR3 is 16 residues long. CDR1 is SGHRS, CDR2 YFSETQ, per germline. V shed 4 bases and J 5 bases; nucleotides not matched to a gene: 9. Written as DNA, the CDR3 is TGCGCCAGCAGCGCCCTTTTAGCGGGGGGCCACAATGAGCAGTTCCTC. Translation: CASSALLAGGHNEQFL.

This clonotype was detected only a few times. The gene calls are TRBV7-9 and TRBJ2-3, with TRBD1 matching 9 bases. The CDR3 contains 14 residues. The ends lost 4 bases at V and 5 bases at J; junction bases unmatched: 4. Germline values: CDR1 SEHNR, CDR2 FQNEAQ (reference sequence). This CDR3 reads CASSWGQGGDTQYF. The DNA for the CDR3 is TGTGCCAGCAGCTGGGGACAGGGAGGAGATACGCAGTATTTT.

CDR3 sequence: CASSYLDRGLDTQYF. Written as DNA, the CDR3 is TGTGCCAGCAGTTACTTGGACAGGGGTTTAGATACGCAGTATTTT. The chain uses TRBV6-5 and TRBJ2-3; the match to TRBD1 covers 9 bases. V was pared by 1 base and J by 5 bases, with 4 bases of the junction left unmatched. There are 15 residues in the CDR3. In germline, CDR1 is MNHEY, CDR2 SVGAGI.

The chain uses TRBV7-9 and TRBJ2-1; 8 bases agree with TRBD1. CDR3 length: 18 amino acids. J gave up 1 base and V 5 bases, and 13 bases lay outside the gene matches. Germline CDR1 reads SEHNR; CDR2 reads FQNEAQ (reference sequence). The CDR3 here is CASSRGSGGAGSYNEQFF. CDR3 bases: TGTGCCAGCAGCCGGGGATCAGGGGGCGCAGGGTCCTACAATGAGCAGTTCTTC.

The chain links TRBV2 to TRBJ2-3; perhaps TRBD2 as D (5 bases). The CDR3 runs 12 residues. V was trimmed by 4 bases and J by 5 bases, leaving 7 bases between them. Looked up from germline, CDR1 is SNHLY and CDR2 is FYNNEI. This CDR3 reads CASSVEGDTQYF. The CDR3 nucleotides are TGTGCCAGCAGTGTAGAGGGAGATACGCAGTATTTT.

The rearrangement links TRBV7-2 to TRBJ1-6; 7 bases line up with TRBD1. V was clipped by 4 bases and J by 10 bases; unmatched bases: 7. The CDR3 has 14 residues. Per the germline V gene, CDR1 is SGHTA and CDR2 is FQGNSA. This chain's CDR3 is CASSSQGVESPLHF. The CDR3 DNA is TGTGCCAGCAGCTCTCAGGGGGTTGAATCACCCCTCCACTTT.

CDR3 region: CASRWTGAEGYTF. As DNA, the CDR3 is TGTGCCAGCAGGTGGACAGGGGCGGAAGGCTACACCTTC. V is TRBV27 and J is TRBJ1-2; 9 bases map to TRBD1. The CDR3 sequence is 13 residues long. CDR1 MNHEY and CDR2 SMNVEV come from the germline V gene (reference sequence). Trimming at V came to 6 bases and at J to 8 bases, leaving 7 bases not matched to a gene.

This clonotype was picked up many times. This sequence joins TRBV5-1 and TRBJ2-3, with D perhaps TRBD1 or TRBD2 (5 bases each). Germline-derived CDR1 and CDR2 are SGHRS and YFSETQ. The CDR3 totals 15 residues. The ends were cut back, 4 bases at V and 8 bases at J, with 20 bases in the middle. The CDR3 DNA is TGCGCCAGCAGCAGAATCGGGACGGGTCTCGCTACGCAGTATTTT. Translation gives CASSRIGTGLATQYF.

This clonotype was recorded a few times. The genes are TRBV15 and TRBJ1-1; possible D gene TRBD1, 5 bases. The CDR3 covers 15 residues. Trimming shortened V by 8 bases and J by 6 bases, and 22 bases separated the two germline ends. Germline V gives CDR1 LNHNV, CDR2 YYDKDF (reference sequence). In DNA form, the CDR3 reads TGTGCCACCGGAGGGGTTGTCCGTCCCGTTTCTGAAGCTTTCTTT. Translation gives CATGGVVRPVSEAFF. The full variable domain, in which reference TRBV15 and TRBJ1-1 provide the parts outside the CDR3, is DAMVIQNPRYQVTQFGKPVTLSCSQTLNHNVMYWYQQKSSQAPKLLFHYYDKDFNNEADTPDNFQSRRPNTSFCFLDIRSPGLGDTAMYLCATGGVVRPVSEAFFGQGTRLTVV.

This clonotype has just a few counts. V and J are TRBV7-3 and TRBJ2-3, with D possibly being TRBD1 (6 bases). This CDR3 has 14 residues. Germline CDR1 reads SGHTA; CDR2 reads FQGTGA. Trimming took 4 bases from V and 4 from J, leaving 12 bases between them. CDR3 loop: CASSSPGEPDTQYF. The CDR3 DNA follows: TGTGCCAGCAGCTCCCCAGGGGAACCAGATACGCAGTATTTT.

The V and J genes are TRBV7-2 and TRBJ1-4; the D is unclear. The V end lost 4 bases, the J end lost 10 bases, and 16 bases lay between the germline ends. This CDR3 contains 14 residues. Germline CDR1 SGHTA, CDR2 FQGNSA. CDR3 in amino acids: CASSSRQSPGKLFF. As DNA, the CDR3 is TGTGCCAGCAGCTCTCGGCAGAGCCCTGGAAAACTGTTTTTT. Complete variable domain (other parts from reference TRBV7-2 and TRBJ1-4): GAGVSQSPSNKVTEKGKDVELRCDPISGHTALYWYRQSLGQGLEFLIYFQGNSAPDKSGLPSDRFSAERTGGSVSTLTIQRTQQEDSAVYLCASSSRQSPGKLFFGSGTQLSVL.

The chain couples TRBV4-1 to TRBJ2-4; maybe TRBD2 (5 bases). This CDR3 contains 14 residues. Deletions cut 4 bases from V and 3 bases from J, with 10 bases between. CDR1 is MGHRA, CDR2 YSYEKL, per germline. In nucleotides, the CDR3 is TGCGCCAGCAGCCGCCCCGGAGGCAAAAACATTCAGTACTTC. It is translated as CASSRPGGKNIQYF.

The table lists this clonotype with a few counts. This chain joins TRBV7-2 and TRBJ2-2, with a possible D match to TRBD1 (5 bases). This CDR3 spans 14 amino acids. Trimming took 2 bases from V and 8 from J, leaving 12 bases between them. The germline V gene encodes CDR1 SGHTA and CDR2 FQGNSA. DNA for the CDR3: TGTGCCAGCAGCTTACAAGGGGTCATAGGGGAGCTGTTTTTT. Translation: CASSLQGVIGELFF. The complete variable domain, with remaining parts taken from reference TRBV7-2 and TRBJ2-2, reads GAGVSQSPSNKVTEKGKDVELRCDPISGHTALYWYRQSLGQGLEFLIYFQGNSAPDKSGLPSDRFSAERTGGSVSTLTIQRTQQEDSAVYLCASSLQGVIGELFFGEGSRLTVL.

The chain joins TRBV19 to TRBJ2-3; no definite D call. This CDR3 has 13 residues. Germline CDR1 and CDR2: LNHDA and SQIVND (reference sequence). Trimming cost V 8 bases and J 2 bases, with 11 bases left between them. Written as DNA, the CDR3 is TGTGCCAGTGGGCGGCAGAACACAGATACGCAGTATTTT. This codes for CASGRQNTDTQYF.

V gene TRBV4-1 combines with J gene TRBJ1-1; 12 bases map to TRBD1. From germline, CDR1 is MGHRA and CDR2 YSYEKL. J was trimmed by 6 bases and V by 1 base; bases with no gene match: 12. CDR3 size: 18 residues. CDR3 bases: TGCGCCAGCAGCCAAGGAAGGGGACAGGGGGCCCCCACGGCTGAAGCTTTCTTT. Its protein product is CASSQGRGQGAPTAEAFF.

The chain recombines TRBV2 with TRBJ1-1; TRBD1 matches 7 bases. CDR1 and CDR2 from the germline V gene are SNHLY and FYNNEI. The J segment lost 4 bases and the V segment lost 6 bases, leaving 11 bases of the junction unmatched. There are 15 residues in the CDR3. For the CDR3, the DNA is TGTGCCAGCAGCCTACAGGGGCCCCTCTCCACTGAAGCTTTCTTT. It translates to CASSLQGPLSTEAFF. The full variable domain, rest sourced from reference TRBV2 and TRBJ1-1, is EPEVTQTPSHQVTQMGQEVILRCVPISNHLYFYWYRQILGQKVEFLVSFYNNEISEKSEIFDDQFSVERPDGSNFTLKIRSTKLEDSAMYFCASSLQGPLSTEAFFGQGTRLTVV.

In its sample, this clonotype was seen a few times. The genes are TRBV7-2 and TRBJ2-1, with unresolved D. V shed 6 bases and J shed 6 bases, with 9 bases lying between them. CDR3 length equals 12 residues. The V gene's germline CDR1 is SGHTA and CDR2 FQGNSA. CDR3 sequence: CASRRIANEQFF. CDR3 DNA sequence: TGTGCCAGCAGGAGAATAGCCAATGAGCAGTTCTTC.

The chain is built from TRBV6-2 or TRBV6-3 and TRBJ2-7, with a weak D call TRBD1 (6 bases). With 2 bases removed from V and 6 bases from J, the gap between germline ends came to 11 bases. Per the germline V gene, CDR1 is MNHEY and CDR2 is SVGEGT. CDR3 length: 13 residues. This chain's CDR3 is CASSYQQGSEQYV. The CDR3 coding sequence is TGTGCCAGCAGTTACCAACAGGGCTCCGAGCAGTACGTC.